The 19 T cell receptor beta chains below come from one sample, sequenced in a study of T-cell reconstitution after alpha-beta-depleted transplantation in children. A library of TCRbeta sequences, prepared with unique molecular identifiers, was generated. TCRdb itself ran the PCR reads through MiXCR, one entry per CDR3 protein. The data contain about 830,000 distinct CDR3 sequences, roughly 15% of them singletons. The source was PBMCs, mostly from graft donor cells, collected 360 days after TCRalphabeta/CD19-depleted stem cell transplant. Receptor source: a male patient under 18 who had a stem cell transplant for acute lymphoblastic leukemia, so the T cells may come from the graft donor.

Only a few counts were recorded for this clonotype. The chain is built from TRBV21-1 and TRBJ2-7; whether TRBD2, the table's D call, matches the DNA was not checked. TRBV21-1 is a documented pseudogene. The CDR3 runs 18 residues. For the CDR3, the DNA is TGTGCCAGCAGCAAAGCTAGACTAGCGGGCGCCTTCTCCTACGAGCAGTACTTC. Translation: CASSKARLAGAFSYEQYF.

The table lists this clonotype with a few counts. The chain uses TRBV6-2 or TRBV6-3 and TRBJ1-5; the match to TRBD1 covers 7 bases. The CDR3 sequence is 15 residues long. With 5 bases clipped from V and 3 bases from J, the junction kept 7 bases outside the gene matches. The germline V gene encodes CDR1 MNHEY and CDR2 SVGEGT. The CDR3 here is CASSKGQTTNQPQHF. The DNA of the CDR3 is TGTGCCAGCAGTAAGGGACAGACTACCAATCAGCCCCAGCATTTT.

This clonotype has a count of ten or more. The CDR3 spells CSAEGRRNQPQHF. The CDR3 DNA is TGCAGTGCTGAGGGACGGCGCAATCAGCCCCAGCATTTT. The chain recombines TRBV20-1 with TRBJ1-5; D perhaps matches TRBD1 (5 bases). There are 13 residues in the CDR3. The V gene lost 5 bases and the J gene lost 2 bases, with 10 bases spanning the gap. Germline V gene lookup returns CDR1 DFQATT and CDR2 SNEGSKA (reference sequence).

The rearrangement uses TRBV12-3 or TRBV12-4 and TRBJ2-3; 10 bases are shared with TRBD2. V lost 7 bases, J lost 3 bases, and 7 bases stayed unmatched. CDR3 length: 15 residues. Here the CDR3 reads CASTGGLAKTDTQYF. Written as DNA, the CDR3 is TGTGCCAGCACCGGGGGACTAGCGAAAACAGATACGCAGTATTTT.

V gene TRBV27 combines with J gene TRBJ2-7; D call uncertain. The CDR3 runs 11 residues. Germline CDR1 and CDR2: MNHEY and SMNVEV (reference sequence). Trimming removed 2 bases at V and 6 bases at J, with 5 bases between. CDR3 in DNA: TGTGCCAGCAGTTTACAGCGCGAGCAGTACTTC. It translates to CASSLQREQYF.

This clonotype was seen repeatedly, ten times or more. The chain has TRBV19 and TRBJ2-5; TRBD1 matches at 7 bases. The CDR3 has 14 amino acids. Germline CDR1 and CDR2: LNHDA and SQIVND (reference sequence). V trimming: 9 bases; J trimming: 4 bases; junction bases outside the gene matches: 11. The CDR3 nucleotides are TGTGCCAGCCACCGCACAGGGGAGACAGAGACCCAGTACTTC. Encoded protein: CASHRTGETETQYF.

This chain uses TRBV6-5 with TRBJ2-1, with D tentatively TRBD1 or TRBD2 (5 bases each). The CDR3 covers 18 residues. CDR1 is MNHEY, CDR2 SVGAGI, per germline. Deletions cut 0 bases from V and 0 bases from J, with 15 bases between. The CDR3 here is CASSYSSPGTGSYNEQFF. The CDR3 DNA reads TGTGCCAGCAGTTACTCGAGCCCAGGGACGGGCTCCTACAATGAGCAGTTCTTC.

This clonotype has at least ten counts. The chain recombines TRBV7-8 with TRBJ1-5; 8 bases match TRBD1. Per germline, CDR1 SGHVS and CDR2 FQNEAQ. The trim removed 3 bases at V and 5 bases at J, leaving 0 bases unmatched. This CDR3 contains 13 residues. CDR3 DNA sequence: TGTGCCAGCAGCTTCAGGGGGCATCAGCCCCAGCATTTT. Translation gives CASSFRGHQPQHF.

This clonotype has a handful of counts. The J gene is TRBJ2-4, the V gene TRBV9, with D perhaps TRBD2 (6 bases). V gave up 2 bases and J gave up 9 bases, with 15 bases separating them. This CDR3 region has 14 residues. Germline V gene data show CDR1 as SGDLS and CDR2 as YYNGEE. The CDR3 loop is CASSVGGTEAIQYF. CDR3 sequence (DNA): TGTGCCAGCAGCGTCGGAGGGACTGAAGCCATTCAGTACTTC.

J is TRBJ2-7 and V is TRBV27; the D gene could be TRBD1 or TRBD2 (6 bases each). There are 14 residues in the CDR3. Trimming removed 5 bases from V and 3 bases from J, with 14 bases in between. From germline, CDR1 is MNHEY and CDR2 SMNVEV (reference sequence). The CDR3 sequence: CASSILGGGYEQYF. The DNA for the CDR3 is TGTGCCAGCAGTATACTAGGGGGAGGCTACGAGCAGTACTTC.

V usage is TRBV4-1 and J usage is TRBJ2-7; the match to TRBD1 covers 8 bases. V was clipped by 1 base and J by 7 bases; unmatched bases: 6. The CDR3 is 14 amino acids. Germline values: CDR1 MGHRA, CDR2 YSYEKL. The CDR3 protein is CASSQGVDRDEQYF. In DNA, the CDR3 is TGCGCCAGCAGCCAAGGGGTGGACAGGGATGAGCAGTACTTC.

With regard to this clonotype: Mismatch with germline at one junction end may stem from a read error. The chain links TRBV12-3 or TRBV12-4 to TRBJ2-3; 10 nucleotides agree with TRBD1. The CDR3 is made up of 19 amino acids. CDR3 in amino acids: CTSSLAPPRDRGLADTQYF. The CDR3, as DNA: TGTACCAGCAGTTTAGCCCCTCCTCGGGACAGGGGCCTGGCAGATACGCAGTATTTT.

Comment on this clonotype: One end of the junction fails to match germline, which may point to a read error. This chain connects TRBV5-1 to TRBJ2-7, with D hard to call. The CDR3 sequence is 13 residues long. Germline CDR1 reads SGHRS; CDR2 reads YFSETQ. The CDR3 DNA reads TGCGCCAGCAGCTTGGCGCCAGTCTACGGGCAGTACTTC. This translates into CASSLAPVYGQYF.

This rearrangement joins TRBV20-1 to TRBJ2-7; 9 bases align to TRBD1. The CDR3 is made up of 14 amino acids. CDR1 and CDR2 from the germline V gene are DFQATT and SNEGSKA (reference sequence). V trimming: 3 bases; J trimming: 3 bases; junction bases outside the gene matches: 6. As DNA, the CDR3 is TGCAGTGCTAGCAAGGACAGGGGTTTCTACGAGCAGTACTTC. It encodes CSASKDRGFYEQYF.

Concerning this clonotype: A read error is possible here, since a much larger clone lies one base away. The chain combines TRBV5-1 with TRBJ2-1; TRBD2 aligns across 14 bases. This CDR3 has 15 amino acids. The germline gives CDR1 SGHRS, CDR2 YFSETQ. CDR3 loop: CASSTGLAGGPHLIF. The CDR3 region has the DNA TGCGCCAGCAGCACTGGACTAGCGGGAGGCCCTCATCTGATTTTC.

This clonotype was seen a handful of times. The chain is built from TRBV9 and TRBJ2-3; D is unclear. The CDR3 length is 13 residues. Trimming stripped 1 base from V and 10 bases from J, with 13 bases between. Germline lookup yields CDR1 SGDLS and CDR2 YYNGEE. The CDR3 reads CASSVKERVSQYF. DNA of the CDR3: TGTGCCAGCAGCGTAAAGGAGCGAGTTTCGCAGTATTTT.

In this sample, this clonotype turned up a few times. In nucleotides, the CDR3 is TGTGCCAGCAGCTTACTCCGCGGGACCTACAATGAGCAGTTCTTC. It translates to CASSLLRGTYNEQFF. The chain has TRBV7-9 and TRBJ2-1; TRBD2 is a possible D gene (6 bases). The CDR3 is made up of 15 amino acids. CDR1 is SEHNR, CDR2 FQNEAQ, per germline (reference sequence). The germline V and J ends were trimmed by 2 bases and 2 bases, with 10 bases remaining between them.

The chain carries TRBV12-3 or TRBV12-4 and TRBJ1-2; 9 bases fit TRBD1. This CDR3 is 14 amino acids long. Losses at the gene ends were 5 bases for V and 7 bases for J; bases not matched to a gene: 8. The CDR3 bases are TGTGCCAGCAGTCCGAGGACAGGGGCCGGTGGCTACACCTTC. Its protein is CASSPRTGAGGYTF.

This chain connects TRBV15 to TRBJ2-2; D gene uncertain. From germline, CDR1 is LNHNV and CDR2 YYDKDF (reference sequence). V was trimmed by 5 bases and J by 6 bases, leaving 10 bases between them. This CDR3 comprises 13 residues. The DNA for the CDR3 is TGTGCCACCAGCCCCCGAGTGCCCGGGGAGCTGTTTTTT. It codes for CATSPRVPGELFF.